Below, one T cell receptor beta chain is given with its context. This clonotype occurred many times. The antigen it binds to is not known. Per-nucleotide qualities are absent, and no much larger clonotype sits a single base away. The sample belongs to a study of CD8 T cells in ankylosing spondylitis (dated by TCRdb to 2015 to 2018). A note on the overall study: To find TCR variants linked to disease, the study profiled T cell receptor beta repertoires in ankylosing spondylitis patients and healthy donors. The whole study cohort included 90 to 120 healthy donors and over 20 ankylosing spondylitis patients. Peripheral blood was sampled, and synovial fluid was additionally collected from ankylosing spondylitis patients.

Sequenced on an Illumina HiSeq 2500. TCR beta libraries were prepared by quantitative 5'-RACE with molecular barcodes. The original methods were these. A new computational method, built on a probabilistic model of VDJ rearrangement, was used to identify disease-linked TCR variants. The raw public reads went through TCRdb reprocessing: fastp at Q25, MiXCR clone calling, in-frame beta chains kept. Merged by CDR3 protein, the rows form single entries marked with the most common genes and DNA. What appears here as the V and J calls and clone size reflects TCRdb's work, not the paper's. The sample data list about 440,000 distinct CDR3 sequences, and roughly 18% of these were observed just once. The ten largest make up about 0.94% of the sample. Here is what the overall study found, with its caveats: In peripheral blood, the disease-linked clones were found at relatively low frequencies and had a CD8+ phenotype. A TCR beta motif of eight highly homologous amino acid variants appeared characteristic of blood from ankylosing spondylitis patients. Some motif variants had previously been reported in the synovial fluid and blood of reactive arthritis patients, which suggests shared mechanisms of disease initiation. According to the report, matched synovial fluid samples from ankylosing spondylitis patients were significantly enriched for the disease-linked clones.

Trimmed from V: 4 bases; trimmed from J: 6 bases; junction bases lacking a gene match: 11. In the germline V gene, CDR1 corresponds to SGDLS and CDR2 to YYNGEE. Inclusive of the bounding cysteine and phenylalanine, the CDR3 is 16 residues long. The CDR3 DNA has 48 bases and is translated from base 1. In this chain, TRBV9 is recombined with TRBJ2-2, and 8 junction bases match TRBD1. The specimen was blood, either unsorted or a sorted T cell fraction (not recorded which). The sequence derives from a male donor with ankylosing spondylitis. Here is the DNA: TGTGCCAGCAGCCCCCGACAGGGGTGGGGAGCCGGGGAGCTGTTTTTT. Its amino acids are CASSPRQGWGAGELFF.